This is a list of T cell receptor beta chains from one sample in a study of T-cell reconstitution after alpha-beta-depleted transplantation in children. TCRdb reprocessed the PCR reads via MiXCR and lists one record per CDR3 protein. The sample has around 200,000 distinct CDR3 sequences, roughly 7.5% seen once. The sequenced sample was PBMCs from the stem cell graft donor, obtained from the stem cell graft. The receptors were gathered from a human donor who donated a stem cell graft to a child with Wiskott-Aldrich syndrome. Both conserved end residues are part of each CDR3. A D gene is named only where the DNA matches it firmly. Size is omitted from some rows. Given values are once, few, many or a class for expanded clones.

V: TRBV12-3/TRBV12-4; D: .; size: many; J: TRBJ2-7; DNA: TGTGCCAGCAGTTTAGAGGTTAGTGCCTACGAGCAGTACTTC; CDR3: CASSLEVSAYEQYF
V: TRBV18; D: .; size: few; J: TRBJ2-1; DNA: TGTGCCAGCTCACCACCGAGATTAAAGGAGAATGAGCAGTTCTTC; CDR3: CASSPPRLKENEQFF
V: TRBV5-5; D: .; size: many; J: TRBJ1-2; DNA: TGTGCCAGCAGCTCCCAGGGAGCTAACTATGGCTACACCTTC; CDR3: CASSSQGANYGYTF
V: TRBV20-1; D: TRBD1; size: many; J: TRBJ1-2; DNA: TGCAGTGCTAGACAAGACAGGGGGCGGGACTATGGCTACACCTTC; CDR3: CSARQDRGRDYGYTF
V: TRBV29-1; D: .; size: many; J: TRBJ2-7; DNA: TGCAGCGGTGGGAAAGGCTACGAGCAGTACTTC; CDR3: CSGGKGYEQYF
V: TRBV12-3/TRBV12-4; D: TRBD1; size: .; J: TRBJ2-5; DNA: TGTGCCAGCAGTTTGGACAGGGGCCGCCCGGGGGCCCAGTACTTC; CDR3: CASSLDRGRPGAQYF
V: TRBV18; D: TRBD2; size: .; J: TRBJ2-1; DNA: TGTGCCAGCTCACCATTGCCTAGCGGGAGCTCCTACAATGAGCAGTTCTTC; CDR3: CASSPLPSGSSYNEQFF
V: TRBV12-3/TRBV12-4; D: .; size: many; J: TRBJ1-1; DNA: TGTGCCAGCAGTTTATCCCCGGACAGTATCGGAGCTTTCTTT; CDR3: CASSLSPDSIGAFF
V: TRBV10-3; D: .; size: many; J: TRBJ2-2; DNA: TGTGCCATCAGTGTGCAGGCCGGGGAGCTGTTTTTT; CDR3: CAISVQAGELFF
V: TRBV28; D: .; size: many; J: TRBJ2-1; DNA: TGTGCCAGCAGTTTTACGAGTAACGATGAGCAGTTCTTC; CDR3: CASSFTSNDEQFF
V: TRBV5-1; D: TRBD1; size: many; J: TRBJ1-1; DNA: TGCGCCAGCAGCTTCCAGGGGACAGGGAGGAGTGAAGCTTTCTTT; CDR3: CASSFQGTGRSEAFF
V: TRBV5-1; D: TRBD1; size: .; J: TRBJ1-1; DNA: TGCGCCAGCAGCGAGGACAGGGTTTACACTGAAGCTTTCTTT; CDR3: CASSEDRVYTEAFF
V: TRBV12-3/TRBV12-4; D: .; size: few; J: TRBJ1-6; DNA: TGTGCCAGCGGCCCAGGGGAAAAGTATAATTCACCCCTCCACTTT; CDR3: CASGPGEKYNSPLHF
V: TRBV24-1; D: .; size: many; J: TRBJ2-3; DNA: TGTGCCACCAGCGAGGGGACTGATACGCAGTATTTT; CDR3: CATSEGTDTQYF
V: TRBV18; D: .; size: many; J: TRBJ1-1; DNA: TGTGCCAGCTCACCACTGTCGACAACTGAAGCTTTCTTT; CDR3: CASSPLSTTEAFF